This T cell receptor beta chain stems from a study of T cell responses to AZD1222 COVID-19 vaccine. Study results and limitations: Baseline testing showed seropositivity in only a handful of AZD1222 recipients. The donors showed a predominance of white British ancestry and of females, with possible underestimation of clonal diversity.

Profiling relied on immunoSEQ multiplex PCR, and the TCRdb table lists in-frame clones only, not all of them. The sample lists 90,000 to 110,000 clones, 91% occurring once. CDR1 is LGHNA, CDR2 YNFKEQ, per germline. The CDR3 is made up of 11 amino acids. V lost 5 bases, J lost 4 bases, and 6 bases lay in between. With regard to this clone: Its antigen is currently unknown.

This sequence originates from an adult in good health. This chain links TRBV4-2 with TRBJ2-7, with D unclear. The starting material was peripheral blood, obtained on day 0 of AZD1222 vaccination. Here the CDR3 DNA reads TGTGCCAGCAGCATGGGTTACGAGCAGTACTTC. As protein: CASSMGYEQYF.